These T cell receptor beta chains were read from a single sample in a study of T cells in Graves' hyperthyroidism and ophthalmopathy. MiXCR, applied by TCRdb to the multiplex PCR reads, yields one record per CDR3 protein. The table includes about 96,000 distinct CDR3 sequences, 51% detected once. Material: blood. Receptor source: a woman aged 40 to 49 with Graves' hyperthyroidism. Both conserved end residues are part of each CDR3. D genes are given only for firm matches. Clone size, where shown, is once, few, many, or a class for clones that have expanded.

. | TRBJ1-2 | many | TRBV15 | TGTGCCACCAGGGCACAGGGACCTTATGGCTACACCTTC | CATRAQGPYGYTF
. | TRBJ2-5 | many | TRBV7-2 | TGTGCCAGCAGCTTACGGGTAGAGACCCAGTACTTC | CASSLRVETQYF
TRBD2 | TRBJ2-5 | . | TRBV12-5 | TGTGCCAGCAACCTAGCGGCAAGGACCCAGTACTTC | CASNLAARTQYF
. | TRBJ2-7 | once | TRBV12-3/TRBV12-4 | TGTGCCAGCGACGAAGGGATCCACGAGCAGTACTTC | CASDEGIHEQYF
TRBD2 | TRBJ2-5 | . | TRBV20-1 | TGCAGTGCTAGTCTAGCGGGAGCGGAGACCCAGTACTTC | CSASLAGAETQYF
TRBD2 | TRBJ2-7 | few | TRBV5-4 | TGTGCCAGCAGCTCCTACGCCGGGACTAGCGGGAGATTCCCCTACGAGCAGTACTTC | CASSSYAGTSGRFPYEQYF
. | TRBJ2-7 | many | TRBV6-5 | TGTGCCAGCAGTCCATATGGACCGAGCTACGAGCATTACTTC | CASSPYGPSYEHYF
. | TRBJ2-2 | few | TRBV7-2 | TGTGCCAGCAGCTTCGGGTCCGGGGAGCTGTTTTTT | CASSFGSGELFF
TRBD1 | TRBJ1-2 | . | TRBV10-3 | TGTGCCATCAGTTCCGGGACAGGCTATGGCTACACCTTC | CAISSGTGYGYTF
TRBD2 | TRBJ2-2 | once | TRBV5-1 | TGCGCCAGCAGCTTGAAACAGGGACTAGCGGGGCCTAACACCGGGGAGCTGTTTTTT | CASSLKQGLAGPNTGELFF
. | TRBJ1-3 | . | TRBV12-3/TRBV12-4 | TGTGCCAGCAGTCCTACAGGGTCCCCCTCTGGAAACACCATATATTTT | CASSPTGSPSGNTIYF
. | TRBJ1-5 | many | TRBV7-2 | TGTGCCAGCAGCCTCGACAGGAACCAAGGGGCCCAGCATTTT | CASSLDRNQGAQHF
TRBD1 | TRBJ1-2 | many | TRBV20-1 | TGCAGTGCTAGATCTAACCGGGACAGATACCTTAGCTATGGCTACACCTTC | CSARSNRDRYLSYGYTF
. | TRBJ1-1 | . | TRBV20-1 | TGCAGTGCTAGGGTGAACACTGAAGCTTTCTTT | CSARVNTEAFF
TRBD2 | TRBJ2-5 | many | TRBV20-1 | TGCAGTGCTCCGGGGGGGCTAGCGGGAGCCCCAGGTCAAGAGACCCAGTACTTC | CSAPGGLAGAPGQETQYF
TRBD1 | TRBJ1-1 | many | TRBV7-9 | TGTGCCAGCAGCGTTGAACGGGACAGGGCAACTGAAGCTTTCTTT | CASSVERDRATEAFF
. | TRBJ1-2 | . | TRBV24-1 | TGTGCCACCAGTGATCGCGCCGGAAGGGATCCGGCCTATGGCTACACCTTC | CATSDRAGRDPAYGYTF
. | TRBJ2-2 | . | TRBV7-9 | TGTGCCAGCAGCCAAGATCTTAGAGACACCTGGGCCGGGGAGCTGTTTTTT | CASSQDLRDTWAGELFF
TRBD1 | TRBJ1-1 | many | TRBV7-2 | TGTGCCAGCAGCCTCCGGGACAGGACCACTGAAGCTTTCTTT | CASSLRDRTTEAFF
. | TRBJ1-1 | . | TRBV15 | TGTGCCACCAGCAGAGCCGGCAGGGTGGCTTTCTTT | CATSRAGRVAFF
. | TRBJ2-2 | once | TRBV7-2 | TGTGCCAGCAGCCGATCCGTCACCGGGGAGCTGTTTTTT | CASSRSVTGELFF
TRBD1 | TRBJ2-7 | many | TRBV29-1 | TGCAGCGCCCGCCGGGACAGGGATCGGCAGTACTTC | CSARRDRDRQYF
. | TRBJ1-5 | many | TRBV9 | TGTGCCAGCAGCGCCGACGTTGGAGCTAATCAGCCCCAGCATTTT | CASSADVGANQPQHF
TRBD1 | TRBJ1-2 | many | TRBV10-3 | TGTGCCATCAGTGAGTCTTACTCTCGACAGGGGGGCTACACCTTC | CAISESYSRQGGYTF
TRBD1 | TRBJ1-2 | . | TRBV24-1 | TGTGCCACCAGTGACCCCAGGACAGGGGGCGCAATGCTTGGCTACACCTTC | CATSDPRTGGAMLGYTF
TRBD1 | TRBJ1-2 | once | TRBV9 | TGTGCCAGCAGCGAGGGGACAGGGAACTATGGCTACACCTTC | CASSEGTGNYGYTF
. | TRBJ2-7 | many | TRBV29-1 | TGCAGCGTTGCCATCATGCCCTACGAGCAGTACTTC | CSVAIMPYEQYF
. | TRBJ1-3 | . | TRBV5-1 | TGCGCCAGCAGCTTATGGAACTATGGCTACACCATATATTTT | CASSLWNYGYTIYF
TRBD1 | TRBJ1-2 | . | TRBV4-1 | TGCGCCAGCATGGGACAGGGGATATTCACCTTC | CASMGQGIFTF
. | TRBJ1-1 | few | TRBV25-1 | TGTGCCAGCAGGGGGGCAGGGCGTTTGGATGAAGCTTTCTTT | CASRGAGRLDEAFF
. | TRBJ1-2 | many | TRBV15 | TGTGCCACCAGCAGCTTCATCGGGCAGCACTATGGCTACACCTTC | CATSSFIGQHYGYTF
TRBD2 | TRBJ2-7 | many | TRBV7-2 | TGTGCCAGCAGGGCGTGGACTAGCGGGAGGGCCGGCGAGCAGTACTTC | CASRAWTSGRAGEQYF
. | TRBJ1-2 | many | TRBV9 | TGTGCCAGCAGCACCAGCATTAACTATGGCTACACCTTC | CASSTSINYGYTF
. | TRBJ1-1 | many | TRBV7-9 | TGTGCCAGCAGCCAAGGGACGGCCGAGGCTTTCTTT | CASSQGTAEAFF
. | TRBJ2-3 | . | TRBV5-1 | TGCGCCAGCAGCTTGAGGTCGGGACGAAGTACGTCAGATACGCAGTATTTT | CASSLRSGRSTSDTQYF
TRBD2 | TRBJ2-7 | many | TRBV20-1 | TGCAGTGCTCTAGGGACTAGCGGGAGGACGAGCCTCTACGAGCAGTACTTC | CSALGTSGRTSLYEQYF
. | TRBJ2-7 | . | TRBV2 | TGTGCCGGCAGTGAAAGGGGTAGAGGGGTGCACGAGCAGTACTTC | CAGSERGRGVHEQYF
TRBD2 | TRBJ2-7 | . | TRBV20-1 | TGCAGTGCTAGTCCTCCCAGCGGGAGTTACGAGCAGTACTTC | CSASPPSGSYEQYF
TRBD1 | TRBJ1-3 | . | TRBV16 | TGTGCCAGCAGCCAAGGGACAGGGGGCGGAAACACCATATATTTT | CASSQGTGGGNTIYF
. | TRBJ1-2 | once | TRBV20-1 | TGCAGTGCTAGATCCGGAGATTTTAACTATGGCTACACCTTC | CSARSGDFNYGYTF
. | TRBJ2-5 | . | TRBV2 | TGTGCCAGCAGTGAATGGGCAGGGGAGACCCAGTACTTC | CASSEWAGETQYF
TRBD1 | TRBJ1-3 | . | TRBV7-2 | TGTGCCAGCAGCCCTGCAGGGGGCACTGGAAACACCATATATTTT | CASSPAGGTGNTIYF
. | TRBJ1-2 | . | TRBV15 | TGTGCCGCCAGCAGCTTCACAGACCGAGCTAACTATGGCTACACCTTC | CAASSFTDRANYGYTF